These 6 T cell receptor beta chains share one sample of origin, sequenced in a study of CD8 T cells in ankylosing spondylitis. Study-wide results and limits: Fewer than ten highly homologous variants made up a TCR beta motif that seemed to typify ankylosing spondylitis blood.

TCRdb re-called the 5' RACE reads through MiXCR, storing one row per CDR3 protein. The table lists approximately 220,000 distinct CDR3 sequences, approximately 20% of them singletons. For these receptors, no antigen is known. Material: blood, either unsorted or a sorted T cell fraction (not recorded which). The receptors come from a male donor with ankylosing spondylitis.

This clonotype was found a few times. J is TRBJ2-3 and V is TRBV20-1, with 10 positions matching TRBD1. V gave up 4 bases and J gave up 4 bases; unmatched junction bases: 11. The germline gives CDR1 DFQATT, CDR2 SNEGSKA (reference sequence). CDR3 length: 16 amino acids. CDR3 in DNA: TGCAGTGCTATACCTGACAGGGGGCTAATTTCAGATACGCAGTATTTT. Translating gives CSAIPDRGLISDTQYF.

This clonotype appeared a few times. This chain's CDR3 is CASSETSGGEETQYF. CDR3 in DNA: TGTGCCAGCAGCGAGACTAGCGGGGGGGAAGAGACCCAGTACTTC. This chain links TRBV12-3 or TRBV12-4 with TRBJ2-5; 14 bases align to TRBD2. This CDR3 is 15 amino acids long. V was pared by 6 bases and J by 3 bases, with 3 bases of the junction left unmatched.

In this sample, this clonotype turned up a few times. The chain carries TRBV2 and TRBJ1-2; possibly TRBD1 for D (6 bases). This CDR3 is 13 amino acids long. With 10 bases removed from V and 3 bases from J, the gap between germline ends came to 15 bases. Germline CDR1 and CDR2: SNHLY and FYNNEI. The CDR3 DNA reads TGTGCCACAAGAGGGGGGTACGACTATGGCTACACCTTC. As protein: CATRGGYDYGYTF.

This clonotype was seen a handful of times. The rearrangement uses TRBV6-4 and TRBJ2-1, with 12 bases identical to TRBD2. The junction had 7 bases not matched to a gene; V was cut back by 4 bases and J by 9 bases. CDR1 MRHNA and CDR2 SNTAGT come from the germline V gene. This CDR3 spans 15 amino acids. CDR3 in amino acids: CASSAASGGVGEQFF. DNA of the CDR3: TGTGCCAGCAGTGCGGCTAGCGGGGGGGTAGGTGAGCAGTTCTTC.

A single count supports this clonotype. The genes are TRBV3-1 and TRBJ2-2, with TRBD2 matching over 10 bases. The CDR3 runs 17 residues. Germline loops: CDR1 LGHDT, CDR2 YNNKEL (reference sequence). Losses at the gene ends were 2 bases for V and 6 bases for J; bases not matched to a gene: 9. The CDR3 region has the DNA TGTGCCAGCAGCCAAACAGTAAAGCGGGGGGGCCCCGGGGAGCTGTTTTTT. This gives the protein CASSQTVKRGGPGELFF.

CDR3 protein: CASSQNPWAGNEQFF. The CDR3 coding sequence is TGTGCCAGCAGCCAAAATCCCTGGGCGGGCAATGAGCAGTTCTTC. V and J are TRBV5-4 and TRBJ2-1, with a possible D match to TRBD2 (5 bases). Trimming stripped 4 bases from V and 6 bases from J, with 17 bases between. Germline values: CDR1 SGHNT, CDR2 YYREEE (reference sequence). This CDR3 region has 15 residues. Together with reference TRBV5-4 and TRBJ2-1, the CDR3 gives the full variable domain: ETGVTQSPTHLIKTRGQQVTLRCSSQSGHNTVSWYQQALGQGPQFIFQYYREEENGRGNFPPRFSGLQFPNYSSELNVNALELDDSALYLCASSQNPWAGNEQFFGPGTRLTVL.